This T cell receptor beta chain was found in a study of cytomegalovirus exposure and HLA in healthy donors. Use of 60 Vbeta and 13 Jbeta primers characterized the PCR. Assay: immunoSEQ multiplex PCR; the TCRdb copy retains only in-frame clones and omits some. The listing records some 200,000 clones. The sequencing input was PBMCs. The sequence derives from a boy younger than 18 in good health and CMV-seronegative.

In DNA, the CDR3 is TGTGCCAGCAGCAATAACAGGGGGCCTGACTATGGCTACACCTTC. This gives the protein CASSNNRGPDYGYTF. V is TRBV21-1 and J is TRBJ1-2; the D call in the table, TRBD1, was not verified against the DNA. TRBV21-1 is deemed a pseudogene. This CDR3 has 15 residues.